This T cell receptor beta chain was recovered during a study of T cell changes during pregnancy in multiple sclerosis. This CDR3 region has 16 residues. Germline trimming cut 4 bases from V and 1 base from J; bases unmatched to any gene: 0. CDR1 and CDR2 (germline): MNHNS, SASEGT. Profiling relied on immunoSEQ multiplex PCR, and the TCRdb table lists in-frame clones only, not all of them. Among about 13,000 clones listed, almost 90% were seen once. The specimen was CD8+ T cells from peripheral blood mononuclear cells, collected in the first trimester of pregnancy. V is TRBV6-1 and J is TRBJ2-2, with TRBD2 identical over 13 bases. The receptor comes from a female donor with multiple sclerosis, enrolled in a pregnancy study. The CDR3 DNA follows: TGTGCCAGCAGTGGACTAGCGGGGGGGAACACCGGGGAGCTGTTTTTT. Amino acid sequence: CASSGLAGGNTGELFF.